This T cell receptor beta chain was profiled in a study of T cells in localized non-small cell lung cancer. The data were produced by immunoSEQ multiplex PCR, yet TCRdb's version contains in-frame clones alone and is incomplete. The sample comprises 100,000 or so clones, under 95% of which are singletons, and 4.1% rests with the top ten. This CDR3 contains 13 residues. Trimming pared 2 bases from V and 4 bases from J, leaving 8 bases between. Germline values: CDR1 MDHEN, CDR2 SYDVKM. With respect to this clone: Its specificity is not known.

Study-level points and caveats: There were a median roughly 61 of the top 100 tumor clones appearing in adjacent lung. Clonality peaked in uninvolved adjacent lung rather than tumor. Only one tumor region went through sequencing, so heterogeneity may still be there.

The V and J genes are TRBV28 and TRBJ1-2; D uncertain. This TCR was sampled from a woman aged 35 to 70 with stage II squamous cell lung carcinoma. The material was PBMCs, obtained before any cancer treatment. CDR3 nucleotide sequence: TGTGCCAGCAGTTTACGGGAAGTCTATGGCTACACCTTC. Protein: CASSLREVYGYTF.